This is a list of T cell receptor beta chains from one sample in a study of PD-L1 blockade in urothelial cancer. Profiled with immunoSEQ multiplex PCR; TCRdb holds only in-frame clones, not every one. The sample lists tens of thousands of clones, nearly 90% occurring once. This specimen consisted of PBMCs, obtained around atezolizumab (anti-PD-L1) treatment. Source of these receptors: a man older than 75 with urothelial cancer. Each CDR3 is given with its conserved first and last residue.

>TRBV18|TRBJ2-1
CASSPGTSYNEQFF
>TRBV19|TRBJ1-3
CASTTMGTGAISGNTIYF
>TRBV2|TRBJ1-5
CASSEAGQGIQPQHF
>TRBV14|TRBJ2-5
CASSQRQGRETQYF
>TRBV6-5|TRBJ2-7
CASSWDTVSITYEQYF
>TRBV5-1|TRBJ2-7
CASSSGTGGSYEQYF
>TRBV5-4|TRBJ2-1
CASSLGVAGGINEQFF
>TRBV27|TRBJ1-2
CASSFTGNYGYTF
>TRBV5-1|TRBJ1-2
CASSGQVDGYGYTF
>TRBV7-9|TRBJ2-5
CASSFGGGQETQYF
>TRBV7-2|TRBJ2-1
CASSLASSSYNEQFF
>TRBV9|TRBJ2-1
CASSVVASGEQFF
>TRBV5-4|TRBJ2-3
CASSYSGGTDTQYF
>TRBV10-3|TRBJ2-5
CAISTSGGPRETQYF
>TRBV27|TRBJ2-7
CASSFLRSGSSSYEQYF
>TRBV18|TRBJ1-5
CASSQQGASNQPQHF
>TRBV11-2|TRBJ1-2
CASSFPGGGYTF
>TRBV5-1|TRBJ1-1
CASSWDSSVNTEAFF
>TRBV7-8|TRBJ1-2
CASSLGPGGANYGYTF
>TRBV7-2|TRBJ2-1
CASSLSPSIDEQFF